One sample yielded the 19 T cell receptor beta chains listed below, sequenced in a study of CD8+ T cells in alopecia areata. Reverse transcribed after extraction, RNA yielded cDNA as the sequencing template. Profiled with immunoSEQ multiplex PCR; TCRdb holds only in-frame clones, not every one. The data hold about 220,000 clones, with under 75% observed a single time. Indicated treatment: oral pan-JAK inhibitor, 5-10 mg twice daily. Sequenced here: CD4+ T cells sorted from blood, sampled at week 4, from a patient treated with tofacitinib. These receptors originate from a human donor with alopecia areata.

This clone was counted only a few times. This chain joins TRBV5-6 and TRBJ2-5; tentatively, D is TRBD1 or TRBD2 (5 bases each). Germline CDR1 SGHDT, CDR2 YYEEEE. The CDR3 contains 15 residues. Trimming cost V 2 bases and J 6 bases, with 17 bases left between them. CDR3 protein: CASSFTGGQGKTQYF. CDR3 bases: TGTGCCAGCAGCTTCACCGGAGGCCAGGGCAAGACCCAGTACTTC.

This clone was found a few times. The chain employs TRBV5-6 and TRBJ1-2; D ambiguous. The CDR3 has 11 amino acids. The germline V and J ends were trimmed by 5 bases and 8 bases, with 10 bases remaining between them. The germline V gene has CDR1 SGHDT and CDR2 YYEEEE. CDR3 loop: CASSRERGYTF. CDR3 nucleotide sequence: TGTGCCAGCAGTAGAGAGCGGGGCTACACCTTC.

The chain recombines TRBV27 with TRBJ2-3; a possible D gene is TRBD2 (5 bases). Germline CDR1 and CDR2: MNHEY and SMNVEV (reference sequence). The CDR3 runs 11 residues. V was clipped by 8 bases and J by 11 bases, with 14 bases between them. CDR3 bases: TGTGCCAGCTCCCAAGCCGGAGGGCAGTATTTT. Its protein product is CASSQAGGQYF.

The chain joins TRBV30 to TRBJ2-1; 8 bases map to TRBD1. This CDR3 spans 14 amino acids. The V segment lost 3 bases and the J segment 3 bases; nucleotides outside the gene matches: 4. The germline CDR1 and CDR2 sequences are GTSNPN and SVGIG (reference sequence). CDR3 sequence (DNA): TGTGCCTGGAGCGGACAGGGATACTACAATGAGCAGTTCTTC. Translation gives CAWSGQGYYNEQFF.

This clone occurred many times. At one boundary the junction diverges from the germline segment, which might be a read error. This chain joins TRBV20-1 and TRBJ2-1; no firm D call. The germline V gene encodes CDR1 DFQATT and CDR2 SNEGSKA (reference sequence). CDR3 length: 11 amino acids. CDR3 in amino acids: CVPVGYNEQFF. Written as DNA, the CDR3 is TGTGTCCCAGTGGGGTACAATGAGCAGTTCTTC.

This chain connects TRBV2 to TRBJ2-3; D is uncertain. This CDR3 has 11 residues. Trimming shortened V by 7 bases and J by 4 bases, and 6 bases separated the two germline ends. Looked up from germline, CDR1 is SNHLY and CDR2 is FYNNEI. Written as DNA, the CDR3 is TGTGCCAGCAACCCATCAGATACGCAGTATTTT. Its translation: CASNPSDTQYF.

V gene TRBV9 combines with J gene TRBJ2-6; tentative D call: TRBD1 (6 bases). V lost 2 bases, J lost 7 bases, and 13 bases lay in between. Looked up from germline, CDR1 is SGDLS and CDR2 is YYNGEE. The CDR3 length is 15 residues. The CDR3 DNA is TGTGCCAGCAGCGTGAAGTCAGGGGTCGCCAACGTCCTGACTTTC. Protein: CASSVKSGVANVLTF.

This clone came up a few times. The CDR3 sequence is CATSGRDRGYTF. The CDR3 DNA reads TGTGCCACCTCGGGACGGGACAGGGGCTACACCTTC. This chain connects TRBV19 to TRBJ1-2; 8 nucleotides line up with TRBD1. The germline gives CDR1 LNHDA, CDR2 SQIVND (reference sequence). The CDR3 runs to 12 residues. The V gene end was trimmed by 10 bases and the J gene end by 8 bases; junction bases not matched to a gene: 9. The whole variable domain, remainder taken from reference TRBV19 and TRBJ1-2, is DGGITQSPKYLFRKEGQNVTLSCEQNLNHDAMYWYRQDPGQGLRLIYYSQIVNDFQKGDIAEGYSVSREKKESFPLTVTSAQKNPTAFYLCATSGRDRGYTFGSGTRLTVV.

The V and J genes are TRBV29-1 and TRBJ1-1, with D uncertain. Trimming left V 6 bases short and J 3 bases short, with 17 bases between. This CDR3 is 14 amino acids long. The germline gives CDR1 SQVTM, CDR2 ANQGSEA. The CDR3 is CSVETLSDDTEAFF. In DNA form, the CDR3 reads TGCAGCGTCGAGACACTCTCGGACGACACTGAAGCTTTCTTT.

Written as DNA, the CDR3 is TGCAGCGCCAGGAGTGGGGCCAACGTCCTGACTTTC. This encodes CSARSGANVLTF. This sequence joins TRBV29-1 and TRBJ2-6; the D is unclear. The germline V gene encodes CDR1 SQVTM and CDR2 ANQGSEA. The CDR3 is made up of 12 amino acids. V was clipped by 7 bases and J by 3 bases, with 7 bases between them.

This rearrangement joins TRBV29-1 to TRBJ1-4; maybe TRBD1 (6 bases). The germline V and J ends were trimmed by 6 bases and 0 bases, with 14 bases remaining between them. Germline assignment: CDR1 SQVTM and CDR2 ANQGSEA. CDR3 length: 15 amino acids. In DNA, the CDR3 is TGCAGCGTCACCGGACAGACTGCAACTAATGAAAAACTGTTTTTT. It translates to CSVTGQTATNEKLFF.

This sequence joins TRBV10-3 and TRBJ2-6, with D possibly TRBD1 on 5 matching bases. Germline V lookup: CDR1 ENHRY, CDR2 SYGVKD. V shed 3 bases and J shed 2 bases, with 8 bases lying between them. This CDR3 contains 15 residues. CDR3 in DNA: TGTGCCATCAGTGAAGGGGCTACTGGGGCCAACGTCCTGACTTTC. Its protein product is CAISEGATGANVLTF.

The rearrangement joins TRBV19 to TRBJ1-5; D not resolved. This CDR3 contains 13 residues. The V end was cut by 11 bases, the J end by 2 bases, with 13 bases between. Germline V gene sequence: CDR1 LNHDA, CDR2 SQIVND (reference sequence). The DNA for the CDR3 is TGTGCCTCCAAGTCCGAGGGCAATCAGCCCCAGCATTTT. It codes for CASKSEGNQPQHF.

This chain connects TRBV4-3 to TRBJ2-3; tentative D call: TRBD2 (6 bases). V lost 4 bases, J lost 0 bases, and 23 bases lay in between. Germline V gene data show CDR1 as LGHNA and CDR2 as YSLEER. This CDR3 is 19 amino acids long. CDR3 sequence: CASSPQTGLAKHSTDTQYF. DNA for the CDR3: TGCGCCAGCAGCCCGCAGACCGGGCTAGCGAAACATAGCACAGATACGCAGTATTTT.

The gene calls are TRBV4-1 and TRBJ1-1; no definite D call. The V end lost 4 bases, the J end lost 7 bases, and 10 bases lay between the germline ends. The germline gives CDR1 MGHRA, CDR2 YSYEKL. The length of the CDR3 is 12 residues. DNA of the CDR3: TGCGCCAGCAGCCCTGGGCCAAATGAAGCTTTCTTT. Its translation is CASSPGPNEAFF.

V gene TRBV14 combines with J gene TRBJ2-3, with D perhaps TRBD1 or TRBD2 (5 bases each). Germline assignment: CDR1 SGHDN and CDR2 FVKESK. V dropped 4 bases and J dropped 0 bases, with 11 bases sitting between them. The CDR3 length is 15 residues. The CDR3 reads CASSLPGRSTDTQYF. The CDR3 DNA follows: TGTGCCAGCAGCCTACCGGGACGCAGCACAGATACGCAGTATTTT.

The chain carries TRBV4-1 and TRBJ1-6; D remains ambiguous. V shed 4 bases and J shed 8 bases, with 9 bases lying between them. The CDR3 spans 13 residues. The germline V gene has CDR1 MGHRA and CDR2 YSYEKL. The CDR3 is CASSPFWHSPLHF. CDR3 sequence (DNA): TGCGCCAGCAGCCCTTTTTGGCATTCACCCCTCCACTTT.

The chain links TRBV6-5 to TRBJ1-5, with D maybe TRBD1 (6 bases). The CDR3 has 15 amino acids. Germline V lookup: CDR1 MNHEY, CDR2 SVGAGI. The V gene lost 2 bases and the J gene lost 3 bases, with 11 bases spanning the gap. For the CDR3, the DNA is TGTGCCAGCAGTTACACGGCAGGGGACAATCAGCCCCAGCATTTT. Its protein product is CASSYTAGDNQPQHF.

The chain is built from TRBV30 and TRBJ2-1, with D possibly matching TRBD2 (5 bases). The length of the CDR3 is 13 residues. The germline V gene has CDR1 GTSNPN and CDR2 SVGIG (reference sequence). Between the trimmed V and J ends, which lost 4 bases and 0 bases, there was a span of 7 bases. For the CDR3, the DNA is TGTGCCTGGATGGGGAGCTCCTACAATGAGCAGTTCTTC. As protein: CAWMGSSYNEQFF. The whole variable domain, remainder taken from reference TRBV30 and TRBJ2-1, is SQTIHQWPATLVQPVGSPLSLECTVEGTSNPNLYWYRQAAGRGLQLLFYSVGIGQISSEVPQNLSASRPQDRQFILSSKKLLLSDSGFYLCAWMGSSYNEQFFGPGTRLTVL.